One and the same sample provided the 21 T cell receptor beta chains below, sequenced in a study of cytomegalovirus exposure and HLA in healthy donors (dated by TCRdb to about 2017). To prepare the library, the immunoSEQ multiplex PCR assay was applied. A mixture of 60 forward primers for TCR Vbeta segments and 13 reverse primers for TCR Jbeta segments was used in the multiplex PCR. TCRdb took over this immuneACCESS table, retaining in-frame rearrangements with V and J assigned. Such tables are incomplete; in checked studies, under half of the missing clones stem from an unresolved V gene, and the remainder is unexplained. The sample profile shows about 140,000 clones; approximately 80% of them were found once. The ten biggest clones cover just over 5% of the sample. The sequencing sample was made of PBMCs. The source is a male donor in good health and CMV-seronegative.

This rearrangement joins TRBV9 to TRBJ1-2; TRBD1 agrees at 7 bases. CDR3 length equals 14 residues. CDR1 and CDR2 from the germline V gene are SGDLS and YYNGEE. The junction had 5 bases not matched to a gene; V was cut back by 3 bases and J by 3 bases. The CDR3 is CASSARDSYYGYTF. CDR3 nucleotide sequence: TGTGCCAGCAGCGCCCGGGACAGCTACTATGGCTACACCTTC. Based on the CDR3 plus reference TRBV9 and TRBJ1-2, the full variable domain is DSGVTQTPKHLITATGQRVTLRCSPRSGDLSVYWYQQSLDQGLQFLIQYYNGEERAKGNILERFSAQQFPDLHSELNLSSLELGDSALYFCASSARDSYYGYTFGSGTRLTVV.

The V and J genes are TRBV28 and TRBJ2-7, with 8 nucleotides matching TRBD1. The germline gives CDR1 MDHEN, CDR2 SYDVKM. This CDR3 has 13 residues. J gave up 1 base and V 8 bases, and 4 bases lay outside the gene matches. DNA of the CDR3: TGTGCCAGCGGCCAGGGGGCGTCCTACGAGCAGTACTTC. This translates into CASGQGASYEQYF.

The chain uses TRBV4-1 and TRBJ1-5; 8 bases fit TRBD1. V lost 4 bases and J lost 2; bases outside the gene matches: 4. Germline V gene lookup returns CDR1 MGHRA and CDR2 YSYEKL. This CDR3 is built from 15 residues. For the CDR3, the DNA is TGCGCCAGCAGCCTCACGGACAGGGGCAATCAGCCCCAGCATTTT. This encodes CASSLTDRGNQPQHF.

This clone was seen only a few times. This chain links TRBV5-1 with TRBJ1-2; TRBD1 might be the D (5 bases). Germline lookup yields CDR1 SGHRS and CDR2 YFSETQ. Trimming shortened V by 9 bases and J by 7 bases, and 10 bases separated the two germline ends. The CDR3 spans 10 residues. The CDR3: CAIQGGGYTF. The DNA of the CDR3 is TGCGCCATCCAGGGAGGTGGCTACACCTTC.

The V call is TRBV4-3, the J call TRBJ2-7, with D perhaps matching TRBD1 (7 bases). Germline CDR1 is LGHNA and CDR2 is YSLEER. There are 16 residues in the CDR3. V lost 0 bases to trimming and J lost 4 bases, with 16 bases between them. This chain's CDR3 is CASSQESPGGIYEQYF. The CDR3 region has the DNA TGCGCCAGCAGCCAAGAATCACCAGGGGGGATATACGAGCAGTACTTC.

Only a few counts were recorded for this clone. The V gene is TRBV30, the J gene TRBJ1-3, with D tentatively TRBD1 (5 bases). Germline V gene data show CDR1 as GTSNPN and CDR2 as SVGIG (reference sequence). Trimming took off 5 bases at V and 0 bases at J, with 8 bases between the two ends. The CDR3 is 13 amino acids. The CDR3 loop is CAWGTASGNTIYF. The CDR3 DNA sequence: TGTGCCTGGGGGACTGCCTCTGGAAACACCATATATTTT.

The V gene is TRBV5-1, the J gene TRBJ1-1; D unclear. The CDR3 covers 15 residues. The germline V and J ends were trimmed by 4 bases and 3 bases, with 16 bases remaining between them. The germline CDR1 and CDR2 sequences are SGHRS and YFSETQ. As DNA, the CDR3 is TGCGCCAGCAGCCTCGGGGAGTGGGCCGACACTGAAGCTTTCTTT. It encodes CASSLGEWADTEAFF.

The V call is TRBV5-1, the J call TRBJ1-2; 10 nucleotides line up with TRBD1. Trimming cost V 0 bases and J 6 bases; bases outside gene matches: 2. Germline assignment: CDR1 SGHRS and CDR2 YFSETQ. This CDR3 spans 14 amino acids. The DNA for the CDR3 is TGCGCCAGCAGCTTGGCCGGGACAGGGGATGGCTACACCTTC. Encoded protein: CASSLAGTGDGYTF.

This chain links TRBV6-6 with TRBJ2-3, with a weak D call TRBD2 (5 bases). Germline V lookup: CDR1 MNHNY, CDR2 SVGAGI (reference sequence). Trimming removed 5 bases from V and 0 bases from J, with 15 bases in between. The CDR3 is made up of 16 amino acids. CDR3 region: CASSQWRIASTDTQYF. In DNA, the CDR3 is TGTGCCAGCAGTCAATGGAGGATTGCTAGCACAGATACGCAGTATTTT.

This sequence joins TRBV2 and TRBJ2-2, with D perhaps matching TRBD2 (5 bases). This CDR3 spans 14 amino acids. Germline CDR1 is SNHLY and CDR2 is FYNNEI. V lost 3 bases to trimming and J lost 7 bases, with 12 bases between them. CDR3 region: CASSESSWGGELFF. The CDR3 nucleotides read TGTGCCAGCAGTGAGTCTAGCTGGGGCGGGGAGCTGTTTTTT.

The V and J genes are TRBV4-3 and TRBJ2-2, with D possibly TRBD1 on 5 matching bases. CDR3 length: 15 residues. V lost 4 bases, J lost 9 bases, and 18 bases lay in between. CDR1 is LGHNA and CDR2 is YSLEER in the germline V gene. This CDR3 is CASSPAPDRIRELFF. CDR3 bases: TGCGCCAGCAGCCCCGCGCCCGACAGAATCCGGGAGCTGTTTTTT.

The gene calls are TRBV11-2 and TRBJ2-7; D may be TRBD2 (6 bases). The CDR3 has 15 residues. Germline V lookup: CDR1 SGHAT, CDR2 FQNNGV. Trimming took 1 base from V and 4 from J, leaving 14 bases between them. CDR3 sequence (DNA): TGTGCCAGCAGCTTAGTCGGTCCAGGAGGGTACGAGCAGTACTTC. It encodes CASSLVGPGGYEQYF.

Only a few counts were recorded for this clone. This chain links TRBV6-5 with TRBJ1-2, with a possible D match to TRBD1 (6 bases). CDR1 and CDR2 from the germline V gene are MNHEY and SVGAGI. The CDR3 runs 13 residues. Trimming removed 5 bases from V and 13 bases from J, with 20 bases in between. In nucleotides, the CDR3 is TGTGCCAGCAGTGGTCCCGGCAGGGGCGCGGGCACCTTC. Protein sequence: CASSGPGRGAGTF.

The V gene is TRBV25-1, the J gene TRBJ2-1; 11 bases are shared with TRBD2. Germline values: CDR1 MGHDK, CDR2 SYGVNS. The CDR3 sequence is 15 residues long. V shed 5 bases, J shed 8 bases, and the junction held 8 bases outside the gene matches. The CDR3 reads CASSRVAGGLYEQFF. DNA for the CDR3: TGTGCCAGCAGTAGAGTAGCGGGGGGGCTTTATGAGCAGTTCTTC.

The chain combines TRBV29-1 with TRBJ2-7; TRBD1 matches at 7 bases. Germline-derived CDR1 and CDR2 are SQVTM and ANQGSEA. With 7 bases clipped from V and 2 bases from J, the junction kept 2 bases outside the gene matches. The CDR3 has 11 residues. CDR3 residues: CSATGAYEQYF. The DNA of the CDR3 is TGCAGCGCAACAGGGGCCTACGAGCAGTACTTC.

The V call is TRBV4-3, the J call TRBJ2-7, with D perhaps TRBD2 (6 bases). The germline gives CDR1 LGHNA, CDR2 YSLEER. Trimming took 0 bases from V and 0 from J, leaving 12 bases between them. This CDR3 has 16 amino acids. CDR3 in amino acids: CASSQDLGLYSYEQYF. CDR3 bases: TGCGCCAGCAGCCAAGATTTGGGACTTTACTCCTACGAGCAGTACTTC.

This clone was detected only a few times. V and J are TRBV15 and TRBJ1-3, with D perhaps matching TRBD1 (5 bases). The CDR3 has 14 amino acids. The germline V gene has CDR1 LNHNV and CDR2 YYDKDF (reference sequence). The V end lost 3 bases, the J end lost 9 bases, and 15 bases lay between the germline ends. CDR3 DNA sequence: TGTGCCACCAGCAGGGACGACAGTGGGCGCACCATATATTTT. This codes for CATSRDDSGRTIYF.

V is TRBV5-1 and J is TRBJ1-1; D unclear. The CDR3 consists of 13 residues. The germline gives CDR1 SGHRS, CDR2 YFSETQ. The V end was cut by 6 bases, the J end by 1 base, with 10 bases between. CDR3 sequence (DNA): TGCGCCAGCACCAGGCTTGGGAACACTGAAGCTTTCTTT. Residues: CASTRLGNTEAFF.

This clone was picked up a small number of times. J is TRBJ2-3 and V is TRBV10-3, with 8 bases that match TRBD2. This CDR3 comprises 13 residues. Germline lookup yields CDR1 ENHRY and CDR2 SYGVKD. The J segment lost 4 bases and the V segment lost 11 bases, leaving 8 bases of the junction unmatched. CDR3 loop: CALGGGLADTQYF. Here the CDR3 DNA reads TGTGCCCTCGGGGGGGGGTTAGCAGATACGCAGTATTTT.

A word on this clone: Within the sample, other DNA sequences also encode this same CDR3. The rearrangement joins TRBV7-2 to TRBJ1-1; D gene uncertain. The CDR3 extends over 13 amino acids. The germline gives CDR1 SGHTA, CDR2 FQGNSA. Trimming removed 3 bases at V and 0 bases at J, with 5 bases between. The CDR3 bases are TGTGCCAGCAGCTTGACAATGAACACTGAAGCTTTCTTT. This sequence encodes CASSLTMNTEAFF.

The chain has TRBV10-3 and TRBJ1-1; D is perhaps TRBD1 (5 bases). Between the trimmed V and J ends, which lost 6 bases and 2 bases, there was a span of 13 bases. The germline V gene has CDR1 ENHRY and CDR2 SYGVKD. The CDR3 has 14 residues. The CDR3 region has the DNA TGTGCCATCAGGGTCCCCGGGGGAAACACTGAAGCTTTCTTT. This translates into CAIRVPGGNTEAFF.